The following is a T cell receptor (beta chain) sequence with its context. Its matching antigen is unknown. This entry belongs to a study of cytomegalovirus exposure and HLA in healthy donors. Study at large: A prior analysis found 95 million to 140 million unique TCR beta sequences from around 180 million T cells.

Findings and limits, study-wide: In a later analysis, 16,951 TCR beta sequences were associated with HLA alleles at 0.05 false discovery rate. The later analysis indicated that the majority of CMV-associated TCR beta chains appeared HLA-restricted.

In the PCR, 60 Vbeta and 13 Jbeta primers were used. Assay: immunoSEQ multiplex PCR; the TCRdb copy retains only in-frame clones and omits some. The sample lists about 120,000 clones; roughly 80% were seen once. V dropped 5 bases and J dropped 11 bases, with 21 bases sitting between them. The germline V gene encodes CDR1 SGHVS and CDR2 FNYEAQ. The CDR3 has 15 residues. This receptor was taken from a man aged 45 to 65 in good health and CMV-seronegative. Sequenced input: PBMCs. The chain is built from TRBV7-6 and TRBJ1-4; D unclear. This CDR3 is CASSPTTAAIGKLFF. The DNA of the CDR3 is TGTGCCAGCAGCCCCACCACAGCGGCGATAGGGAAACTGTTTTTT.